Below are 25 T cell receptor beta chains sequenced from a single sample in a study of blood T cell repertoires in COVID-19. Assay: immunoSEQ multiplex PCR; the TCRdb copy retains only in-frame clones and omits some. The sample shows approximately 460,000 clones, roughly 87% of them seen only once. Specimen: peripheral blood. The receptors derive from a man younger than 35 with COVID-19, enrolled during active disease.

This clone was detected once. The CDR3 region is CASSFVSGRGADTQYF. The CDR3 DNA follows: TGTGCCAGCAGTTTCGTGAGCGGGAGGGGGGCAGATACGCAGTATTTT. The gene calls are TRBV28 and TRBJ2-3; 10 bases line up with TRBD2. This CDR3 has 16 amino acids. Germline CDR1 MDHEN, CDR2 SYDVKM. Trimming cost V 3 bases and J 4 bases; bases outside gene matches: 7.

This rearrangement joins TRBV19 to TRBJ2-2, with 8 bases fitting TRBD2. V gave up 5 bases and J gave up 7 bases; unmatched junction bases: 9. The length of the CDR3 is 15 residues. The germline V gene has CDR1 LNHDA and CDR2 SQIVND (reference sequence). DNA for the CDR3: TGTGCCAGTAGTGCCGGGACTAGTGCCGGCGGGGAGCTGTTTTTT. It codes for CASSAGTSAGGELFF.

J is TRBJ2-5 and V is TRBV27; D is possibly TRBD1 (6 bases). The V end lost 7 bases, the J end lost 3 bases, and 12 bases lay between the germline ends. Germline-derived CDR1 and CDR2 are MNHEY and SMNVEV (reference sequence). The CDR3 length is 13 residues. CDR3 in DNA: TGTGCCAGCACCCCGACAGGTGAAGAGACCCAGTACTTC. This sequence encodes CASTPTGEETQYF.

The rearrangement uses TRBV2 and TRBJ1-4; D might be TRBD1 (5 bases). CDR1 SNHLY and CDR2 FYNNEI come from the germline V gene. V was shortened by 7 bases and J by 4 bases, with 16 bases between the two germline ends. This CDR3 spans 15 amino acids. In nucleotides, the CDR3 is TGTGCCAGCAACCGTCTTGGACAAGATAATGAAAAACTGTTTTTT. Its protein product is CASNRLGQDNEKLFF.

The chain is built from TRBV7-6 and TRBJ2-7; D is perhaps TRBD2 (6 bases). V shed 5 bases and J shed 1 base, with 9 bases lying between them. Germline V CDR1 and CDR2: SGHVS, FNYEAQ. The CDR3 runs 13 residues. The CDR3 region is CASSPRGSYEQYF. The CDR3 nucleotides read TGTGCCAGCAGCCCCCGGGGGTCCTACGAGCAGTACTTC.

The chain uses TRBV5-1 and TRBJ2-2; D may be TRBD2 (6 bases). The CDR3 is made up of 16 amino acids. Germline values: CDR1 SGHRS, CDR2 YFSETQ. Trimming pared 1 base from V and 0 bases from J, leaving 10 bases between. The CDR3 loop reads CASSLTSRTNTGELFF. The CDR3 region has the DNA TGCGCCAGCAGCTTGACTAGCCGTACGAACACCGGGGAGCTGTTTTTT. Full variable domain (missing parts from reference TRBV5-1 and TRBJ2-2): KAGVTQTPRYLIKTRGQQVTLSCSPISGHRSVSWYQQTPGQGLQFLFEYFSETQRNKGNFPGRFSGRQFSNSRSEMNVSTLELGDSALYLCASSLTSRTNTGELFFGEGSRLTVL.

The V call is TRBV7-2, the J call TRBJ2-1, with TRBD2 matching over 11 bases. With 5 bases clipped from V and 9 bases from J, the junction kept 15 bases outside the gene matches. This CDR3 has 17 amino acids. Germline CDR1 reads SGHTA; CDR2 reads FQGNSA. This chain's CDR3 is CASSPRGLAGGPGEQFF. CDR3 coding DNA: TGTGCCAGCAGCCCGAGGGGGTTAGCGGGAGGGCCTGGTGAGCAGTTCTTC.

The chain carries TRBV11-2 and TRBJ2-7; 9 positions match TRBD1. This CDR3 region has 13 residues. V lost 5 bases to trimming and J lost 3 bases; unmatched junction nucleotides: 2. Per germline, CDR1 SGHAT and CDR2 FQNNGV. Here the CDR3 DNA reads TGTGCCAGCAGCCGGGGACAGGGCTACGAGCAGTACTTC. Protein: CASSRGQGYEQYF. Combining the CDR3 with reference TRBV11-2 and TRBJ2-7 gives the whole variable domain EAGVAQSPRYKIIEKRQSVAFWCNPISGHATLYWYQQILGQGPKLLIQFQNNGVVDDSQLPKDRFSAERLKGVDSTLKIQPAKLEDSAVYLCASSRGQGYEQYFGPGTRLTVT.

The chain uses TRBV5-1 and TRBJ2-7, with TRBD2 matching 7 bases. The CDR3 sequence is 13 residues long. Germline V gene sequence: CDR1 SGHRS, CDR2 YFSETQ. Unmatched junction bases numbered 10, after V lost 7 bases and J lost 6 bases. The CDR3 bases are TGCGCCAGCGGATCCGGGACTACTTCCGAGCAGTACTTC. The encoded protein is CASGSGTTSEQYF.

This rearrangement joins TRBV5-4 to TRBJ2-5, with 9 bases fitting TRBD2. The trim removed 2 bases at V and 4 bases at J, leaving 0 bases unmatched. The CDR3 length is 13 residues. Germline values: CDR1 SGHNT, CDR2 YYREEE (reference sequence). CDR3 amino acids: CASSFSGGETQYF. The CDR3 DNA is TGTGCCAGCAGCTTTAGCGGGGGAGAGACCCAGTACTTC.

Turning to this clone: Other DNA sequences within the sample encode an identical CDR3. V and J are TRBV6-5 and TRBJ1-1; possibly TRBD1 for D (5 bases). The V gene lost 0 bases and the J gene lost 0 bases, with 8 bases spanning the gap. Germline assignment: CDR1 MNHEY and CDR2 SVGAGI. The CDR3 is 15 amino acids. The chain's CDR3 is CASSYSRGVNTEAFF. The CDR3 region has the DNA TGTGCCAGCAGTTACTCGCGGGGGGTGAACACTGAAGCTTTCTTT.

This rearrangement joins TRBV7-9 to TRBJ1-4; 7 bases align to TRBD1. Germline V CDR1 and CDR2: SEHNR, FQNEAQ (reference sequence). V trimming: 5 bases; J trimming: 8 bases; junction bases outside the gene matches: 8. The CDR3 has 14 residues. Here the CDR3 reads CASSDARGNEKLFF. The DNA for the CDR3 is TGTGCCAGCAGCGATGCCAGGGGGAACGAAAAACTGTTTTTT.

This chain connects TRBV9 to TRBJ1-2; TRBD1 matches at 7 bases. This CDR3 is 16 amino acids long. J lost 2 bases, V lost 4 bases, and 11 bases had no gene match. In germline, CDR1 is SGDLS, CDR2 YYNGEE. The CDR3 coding sequence is TGTGCCAGCAGCACGGAGAGGGACAGAGGGAACTATGGCTACACCTTC. It specifies CASSTERDRGNYGYTF.

This clone showed up just a few times. The V gene is TRBV27, the J gene TRBJ2-7; possible D gene TRBD1, 5 bases. V shed 4 bases and J shed 0 bases, with 13 bases lying between them. There are 15 residues in the CDR3. CDR1 and CDR2 (germline): MNHEY, SMNVEV (reference sequence). The CDR3 DNA reads as TGTGCCAGCAGTTGGGTTAGGGGCGACTCCTACGAGCAGTACTTC. It yields the protein CASSWVRGDSYEQYF.

The chain links TRBV10-3 to TRBJ1-1; 8 nucleotides agree with TRBD1. The CDR3 has 13 amino acids. Looked up from germline, CDR1 is ENHRY and CDR2 is SYGVKD. V shed 8 bases and J 1 base; nucleotides not matched to a gene: 3. Here the CDR3 DNA reads TGTGCCATCTCAGGGGGCTGGAACACTGAAGCTTTCTTT. Its protein is CAISGGWNTEAFF.

This chain connects TRBV11-2 to TRBJ2-5, with TRBD1 identical over 7 bases. CDR1 and CDR2 from the germline V gene are SGHAT and FQNNGV. J was trimmed by 3 bases and V by 1 base; bases with no gene match: 11. This CDR3 region has 17 residues. The CDR3 nucleotides read TGTGCCAGCAGCTTAGGCCGGATGACAGGGAAGAAAGAGACCCAGTACTTC. Protein sequence: CASSLGRMTGKKETQYF.

The V gene is TRBV19, the J gene TRBJ1-5; D is unresolved. V lost 10 bases and J 1 base, leaving 8 bases between the germline ends. This CDR3 is 12 amino acids long. In germline, CDR1 is LNHDA, CDR2 SQIVND (reference sequence). Here the CDR3 DNA reads TGTGCCACCGGGGAGAGCAATCAGCCCCAGCATTTT. As protein: CATGESNQPQHF.

The chain carries TRBV6-5 and TRBJ1-2; TRBD1 is a possible D gene (5 bases). The germline V gene has CDR1 MNHEY and CDR2 SVGAGI. Trimming pared 6 bases from V and 4 bases from J, leaving 6 bases between. The length of the CDR3 is 11 residues. The CDR3 sequence: CASRTVYGYTF. The CDR3 nucleotides read TGTGCCAGCAGGACAGTCTATGGCTACACCTTC.

The J gene is TRBJ2-2, the V gene TRBV19; tentatively, D is TRBD1 (6 bases). Trimming stripped 3 bases from V and 2 bases from J, with 13 bases between. The CDR3 loop spans 16 amino acids. Germline CDR1 is LNHDA and CDR2 is SQIVND (reference sequence). Written as DNA, the CDR3 is TGTGCCAGTAGTATGCCCCCGGACAGAAACACCGGGGAGCTGTTTTTT. It codes for CASSMPPDRNTGELFF.

This chain joins TRBV2 and TRBJ2-7, with 7 bases aligning to TRBD2. This CDR3 region has 13 residues. Trimming cost V 4 bases and J 4 bases; bases outside gene matches: 4. From germline, CDR1 is SNHLY and CDR2 FYNNEI. The DNA for the CDR3 is TGTGCCAGCAGTGCAGGGAGGGTGTACGAGCAGTACTTC. Translated, it gives CASSAGRVYEQYF. The full variable domain, its missing parts supplied by reference TRBV2 and TRBJ2-7, is EPEVTQTPSHQVTQMGQEVILRCVPISNHLYFYWYRQILGQKVEFLVSFYNNEISEKSEIFDDQFSVERPDGSNFTLKIRSTKLEDSAMYFCASSAGRVYEQYFGPGTRLTVT.

The rearrangement uses TRBV28 and TRBJ2-5, with 10 positions matching TRBD1. Germline V gives CDR1 MDHEN, CDR2 SYDVKM. The CDR3 sequence is 15 residues long. V trimming: 6 bases; J trimming: 5 bases; junction bases outside the gene matches: 9. CDR3: CASSLKGQGWETQYF. Written as DNA, the CDR3 is TGTGCCAGCAGCTTAAAGGGACAGGGGTGGGAGACCCAGTACTTC.

The chain links TRBV24-1 to TRBJ2-3; 7 bases align to TRBD1. V trimming: 4 bases; J trimming: 3 bases; junction bases outside the gene matches: 9. The CDR3 has 16 residues. The V gene's germline CDR1 is KGHDR and CDR2 SFDVKD. The CDR3 nucleotides are TGTGCCACCAGTGACCCGACAGGGTTGCCGACAGATACGCAGTATTTT. It specifies CATSDPTGLPTDTQYF.

The rearrangement links TRBV5-1 to TRBJ2-5; D possibly corresponds to TRBD2 (7 bases). The CDR3 runs 14 residues. V was cut by 0 bases and J by 5 bases, with 11 bases left in between. Germline V CDR1 and CDR2: SGHRS, YFSETQ. CDR3 sequence reads: CASSLEGGVETQYF. Written as DNA, the CDR3 is TGCGCCAGCAGCTTGGAAGGGGGGGTGGAGACCCAGTACTTC.

This chain uses TRBV7-9 with TRBJ2-2; 11 bases are a match to TRBD2. Germline V gene lookup returns CDR1 SEHNR and CDR2 FQNEAQ (reference sequence). This CDR3 region has 17 residues. Trimming took 4 bases from V and 5 from J; bases not matched to a gene: 9. CDR3 amino acids: CASSWRLAGRLTGELFF. CDR3 DNA sequence: TGTGCCAGCAGCTGGCGACTAGCGGGACGGTTAACCGGGGAGCTGTTTTTT.

V and J are TRBV23-1 and TRBJ2-7; the D is unclear. TRBV23-1 falls under the ORF class, with uncertain function. The CDR3 consists of 9 residues. V dropped 10 bases and J dropped 9 bases, with 10 bases sitting between them. The CDR3 loop reads CATREWQYF. Written as DNA, the CDR3 is TGCGCCACCCGCGAGTGGCAGTACTTC.